The 15 T cell receptor beta chains below were found in one sample sequenced in a study of T-cell reconstitution after alpha-beta-depleted transplantation in children. It was with unique molecular identifiers that the TCRbeta library was prepared. TCRdb analysed the PCR reads with MiXCR anew, one entry per CDR3 protein. This table has approximately 230,000 distinct CDR3 sequences, more than 20% appearing once. The sample here was PBMCs, mostly from graft donor cells, taken 360 days after TCRalphabeta/CD19-depleted stem cell transplant. Receptor source: a female patient between 2 and 15 years old who had a stem cell transplant for congenital amegakaryocytic thrombocytopenia, so the T cells may come from the graft donor.

V and J are TRBV28 and TRBJ2-2, with TRBD1 matching 9 bases. The germline CDR1 and CDR2 sequences are MDHEN and SYDVKM. V shed 3 bases and J 6 bases; nucleotides not matched to a gene: 8. The CDR3 loop spans 16 amino acids. The CDR3: CASSFHSGQGAGELFF. The CDR3 DNA is TGTGCCAGCAGTTTCCACTCGGGACAGGGCGCCGGGGAGCTGTTTTTT.

The rearrangement links TRBV10-3 to TRBJ2-7; D is tentatively TRBD1 or TRBD2 (6 bases each). Germline V gene sequence: CDR1 ENHRY, CDR2 SYGVKD. The length of the CDR3 is 15 residues. V dropped 2 bases and J dropped 1 base, with 12 bases sitting between them. The CDR3 coding sequence is TGTGCCATCAGTGAGGTTGGGGGGACATCCTACGAGCAGTACTTC. This gives the protein CAISEVGGTSYEQYF.

This clonotype was counted only a few times. The chain is built from TRBV10-3 and TRBJ1-4; D gene ambiguous. The CDR3 covers 13 residues. Trimming pared 7 bases from V and 0 bases from J, leaving 6 bases between. Germline lookup yields CDR1 ENHRY and CDR2 SYGVKD. The CDR3 sequence: CAITSATNEKLFF. The DNA for the CDR3 is TGTGCCATCACCAGCGCAACTAATGAAAAACTGTTTTTT.

V gene TRBV12-3 or TRBV12-4 combines with J gene TRBJ2-7; D is uncertain. Deletions cut 3 bases from V and 3 bases from J, with 6 bases between. The CDR3 spans 12 residues. The CDR3 nucleotides read TGTGCCAGCAGTTTCCGGATCTACGAGCAGTACTTC. Its protein is CASSFRIYEQYF.

This clonotype has only a few counts. This chain links TRBV20-1 with TRBJ1-2; D possibly corresponds to TRBD1 (6 bases). V dropped 3 bases and J dropped 5 bases, with 13 bases sitting between them. The length of the CDR3 is 13 residues. Per the germline V gene, CDR1 is DFQATT and CDR2 is SNEGSKA (reference sequence). Here the CDR3 reads CSASGNRVYGYTF. CDR3 nucleotide sequence: TGCAGTGCTAGCGGTAACAGGGTGTATGGCTACACCTTC.

This clonotype was observed many times. This chain connects TRBV12-3 or TRBV12-4 to TRBJ1-5; D remains unclear. The V end lost 3 bases, the J end lost 0 bases, and 6 bases lay between the germline ends. The CDR3 totals 14 residues. The CDR3 sequence is CASSFGNSNQPQHF. In DNA, the CDR3 is TGTGCCAGCAGTTTTGGCAATAGCAATCAGCCCCAGCATTTT.

The V and J genes are TRBV5-6 and TRBJ2-3, with 9 bases identical to TRBD1. Germline V CDR1 and CDR2: SGHDT, YYEEEE. V was clipped by 4 bases and J by 3 bases; unmatched bases: 6. CDR3 size: 15 residues. This chain's CDR3 is CASSETGGRTDTQYF. Written as DNA, the CDR3 is TGTGCCAGCAGCGAGACAGGGGGGAGGACAGATACGCAGTATTTT.

This clonotype showed up just a few times. The chain uses TRBV15 and TRBJ2-1; D gene unclear. The CDR3 sequence is 16 residues long. V gave up 2 bases and J gave up 1 base, with 12 bases separating them. Germline values: CDR1 LNHNV, CDR2 YYDKDF (reference sequence). This CDR3 is CATSRLRILSYNEQFF. The CDR3 coding sequence is TGTGCCACCAGCAGATTACGTATCTTATCCTACAATGAGCAGTTCTTC.

This clonotype was observed many times. The gene calls are TRBV20-1 and TRBJ2-1, with 7 bases matching TRBD2. J gave up 2 bases and V 3 bases, and 4 bases lay outside the gene matches. The germline V gene has CDR1 DFQATT and CDR2 SNEGSKA (reference sequence). This CDR3 has 14 residues. For the CDR3, the DNA is TGCAGTGCTAGGGTGGGACTACCCTACAATGAGCAGTTCTTC. Translated, it gives CSARVGLPYNEQFF.

The chain couples TRBV18 to TRBJ2-1; TRBD2 aligns across 8 bases. The CDR3 runs to 16 residues. CDR1 and CDR2 (germline): KGHSH, LQKENI. J lost 4 bases, V lost 2 bases, and 7 bases had no gene match. As DNA, the CDR3 is TGTGCCAGCTCACCAGGCGGGAGGCTGGGTTACAATGAGCAGTTCTTC. It codes for CASSPGGRLGYNEQFF.

There are a few counts of this clonotype. This rearrangement joins TRBV24-1 to TRBJ2-1, with D tentatively TRBD1 or TRBD2 (5 bases each). Trimming shortened V by 1 base and J by 7 bases, and 16 bases separated the two germline ends. The CDR3 is made up of 16 amino acids. CDR1 and CDR2 (germline): KGHDR, SFDVKD. DNA of the CDR3: TGTGCCACCAGTGATTTAGGGGACCGAGGCCGTAATGAGCAGTTCTTC. Translated, it gives CATSDLGDRGRNEQFF.

This rearrangement joins TRBV10-1 to TRBJ2-1; D possibly corresponds to TRBD2 (5 bases). CDR1 is WNHNN and CDR2 is SYGVQD in the germline V gene (reference sequence). This CDR3 is 13 amino acids long. V was clipped by 0 bases and J by 9 bases, with 9 bases between them. CDR3 amino acids: CASSESEAPEQFF. Here the CDR3 DNA reads TGCGCCAGCAGTGAGTCGGAGGCCCCTGAGCAGTTCTTC.

The chain recombines TRBV7-9 with TRBJ1-3, with D unclear. CDR1 and CDR2 from the germline V gene are SEHNR and FQNEAQ (reference sequence). This CDR3 is built from 17 residues. V was cut by 5 bases and J by 3 bases, with 20 bases left in between. The DNA for the CDR3 is TGTGCCAGCAGCCCATGGTCGACACAGCAATATGGAAACACCATATATTTT. It translates to CASSPWSTQQYGNTIYF.

This clonotype has just a few counts. The chain links TRBV10-3 to TRBJ2-1, with unresolved D. Trimming removed 10 bases at V and 5 bases at J, with 15 bases between. Looked up from germline, CDR1 is ENHRY and CDR2 is SYGVKD. This CDR3 is 13 amino acids long. The CDR3 sequence: CATSLANHNEQFF. The CDR3 DNA reads TGTGCCACATCATTGGCTAACCACAATGAGCAGTTCTTC.

This clonotype came up a few times. This chain connects TRBV6-5 to TRBJ2-7, with D perhaps matching TRBD1 (6 bases). CDR1 is MNHEY, CDR2 SVGAGI, per germline. The CDR3 covers 14 residues. Trimming pared 6 bases from V and 3 bases from J, leaving 15 bases between. CDR3 sequence reads: CASSTRDKIYEQYF. The CDR3 nucleotides are TGTGCCAGCAGCACTCGGGACAAGATCTACGAGCAGTACTTC.